The 32 T cell receptor beta chains below come from one sample, sequenced in a study of T cells in women clearing cervical HPV infection. Profiled with immunoSEQ multiplex PCR; TCRdb holds only in-frame clones, not every one. This table holds fewer than 30,000 clones. The sequenced sample consisted of blood buffy coat. The receptors originated from a woman aged 18 to 69 with a cervical HPV16 infection that either progressed to CIN3+ or cleared (not recorded which).

Note on this clone: The read falls 3 residues short of the CDR3 end, and the missing part is taken from the germline J gene. V gene TRBV5-1 combines with J gene TRBJ2-5, with 10 bases lining up with TRBD2. Germline trimming cut 2 bases from V and 5 bases from J; bases unmatched to any gene: 6. The CDR3 runs to 15 residues. Germline V gene data show CDR1 as SGHRS and CDR2 as YFSETQ. The CDR3 spells CASSFRLAGAETQYF. The part of the CDR3 DNA that was read is TGCGCCAGCAGCTTCCGGCTAGCGGGAGCTGAGACC.

A remark on this clone: The missing CDR3 end, 3 residues past where the read stops, is filled in from the germline J gene. The V gene is TRBV19, the J gene TRBJ2-4; TRBD1 matches 8 bases. This CDR3 comprises 14 residues. From germline, CDR1 is LNHDA and CDR2 SQIVND (reference sequence). The CDR3 loop reads CASRQAGGSYGQYF. The CDR3 DNA, read in part, is TGTGCCAGTAGGCAGGCAGGGGGCAGCTATGGT.

With regard to this clone: The CDR3 end is not reached by the read, which stops 3 residues before it; the germline J gene fills it in. The chain links TRBV20-1 to TRBJ2-2; the D gene is possibly TRBD2 (6 bases). Trimming pared 3 bases from V and 3 bases from J, leaving 17 bases between. Germline assignment: CDR1 DFQATT and CDR2 SNEGSKA (reference sequence). The CDR3 is 16 amino acids. The sequenced CDR3 bases are TGCAGTGCTAGTGGCAAGGGCGGGAAGTACACCGGGGAG. Its protein product is CSASGKGGKYTGE. The complete CDR3 sequence is CSASGKGGKYTGELFF.

For this clone: The read ends 3 residues shy of where the CDR3 ends; the end is completed using the germline J gene. The chain has TRBV5-4 and TRBJ2-5, with D possibly matching TRBD1 (6 bases). The V end lost 3 bases, the J end lost 7 bases, and 19 bases lay between the germline ends. There are 15 residues in the CDR3. Germline CDR1 and CDR2: SGHNT and YYREEE (reference sequence). The CDR3 region is CASSSGHSIFGTQYF. Incomplete CDR3 DNA: TGTGCCAGCAGCTCGGGACACTCGATTTTTGGGACC. Using reference TRBV5-4 and TRBJ2-5 for the parts outside the CDR3, the full variable domain is ETGVTQSPTHLIKTRGQQVTLRCSSQSGHNTVSWYQQALGQGPQFIFQYYREEENGRGNFPPRFSGLQFPNYSSELNVNALELDDSALYLCASSSGHSIFGTQYFGPGTRLLVL.

In the case of this clone: The read is 3 residues too short to cover the CDR3 end, so that end is filled in from the germline J gene. V and J are TRBV7-8 and TRBJ1-4; no clear D. Trimming stripped 0 bases from V and 6 bases from J, with 8 bases between. The CDR3 runs to 14 residues. Germline V gene sequence: CDR1 SGHVS, CDR2 FQNEAQ. Incomplete CDR3 DNA: TGTGCCAGCAGCTTAGCCAGCGAGGATGAAAAA. It specifies CASSLASEDEK. In full, the CDR3 is CASSLASEDEKLFF.

In regard to this clone: Read coverage stops 3 residues before the CDR3 terminus; the germline J gene supplies the remainder. The gene calls are TRBV18 and TRBJ1-4; possible D gene TRBD1, 5 bases. Germline values: CDR1 KGHSH, CDR2 LQKENI. The CDR3 length is 15 residues. The DNA read from the CDR3 is TGTGCCAGCTCACCAGGGGCTTCTGGGGCCAACGTA. It is translated as CASSPGASGANV. The CDR3 in its entirety is CASSPGASGANVLFF.

With respect to this clone: The read halts 3 residues ahead of the CDR3 end, with the missing end drawn from the germline J gene. The V and J genes are TRBV18 and TRBJ2-7; 9 bases align to TRBD1. CDR1 and CDR2 from the germline V gene are KGHSH and LQKENI. The CDR3 sequence is 15 residues long. V shed 5 bases and J 4 bases; nucleotides not matched to a gene: 9. This CDR3 reads CASSSGRDRVYEQYF. Incomplete CDR3 DNA: TGTGCCAGCTCATCCGGCCGGGACAGGGTTTACGAG. The whole variable domain, remainder taken from reference TRBV18 and TRBJ2-7, is NAGVMQNPRHLVRRRGQEARLRCSPMKGHSHVYWYRQLPEEGLKFMVYLQKENIIDESGMPKERFSAEFPKEGPSILRIQQVVRGDSAAYFCASSSGRDRVYEQYFGPGTRLTVT.

Remarks on this clone: The read ends 3 residues early relative to the CDR3; the germline J gene fills the gap. The chain uses TRBV20-1 and TRBJ2-1; D perhaps matches TRBD2 (6 bases). V lost 7 bases and J 0 bases, leaving 13 bases between the germline ends. CDR3 length: 14 amino acids. The germline gives CDR1 DFQATT, CDR2 SNEGSKA (reference sequence). Incomplete CDR3 DNA: TGCAGTGTAAGCGGGCTGAGCTCCTACAATGAG. Translated: CSVSGLSSYNE. The complete CDR3 sequence is CSVSGLSSYNEQFF.

Turning to this clone: The CDR3 extends 3 residues past the end of the read, so its final part is completed from the germline J gene. The chain is built from TRBV30 and TRBJ2-7; 12 bases line up with TRBD1. With 2 bases clipped from V and 3 bases from J, the junction kept 5 bases outside the gene matches. Per the germline V gene, CDR1 is GTSNPN and CDR2 is SVGIG (reference sequence). CDR3 size: 15 residues. The part of the CDR3 DNA that was read is TGTGCCTGGAGTAGGGACAGGGGGCAGTACTACGAG. It yields the protein CAWSRDRGQYYE. The entire CDR3 protein reads CAWSRDRGQYYEQYF.

Comments on this clone: The sequenced fragment ends 3 residues before the CDR3 boundary, so the rest is inferred from the germline J gene. The V and J genes are TRBV13 and TRBJ2-1, with D tentatively TRBD1 (6 bases). Trimming shortened V by 0 bases and J by 7 bases, and 13 bases separated the two germline ends. Germline CDR1 reads PRHDT; CDR2 reads FYEKMQ (reference sequence). The CDR3 totals 15 residues. The CDR3 protein is CASSLGQGSINEQFF. The CDR3 bases that were read are TGTGCCAGCAGCTTAGGACAGGGTTCCATAAATGAG.

Concerning this clone itself: Read data end 3 residues before the CDR3 end; the end is taken from the germline J gene. The rearrangement links TRBV29-1 to TRBJ2-5; D possibly corresponds to TRBD2 (6 bases). Trimming shortened V by 4 bases and J by 7 bases, and 13 bases separated the two germline ends. This CDR3 is built from 12 residues. From germline, CDR1 is SQVTM and CDR2 ANQGSEA. The CDR3 loop reads CSVVQGEVTQYF. Partial CDR3 DNA: TGCAGCGTTGTTCAAGGGGAGGTGACC. Supplemented by reference TRBV29-1 and TRBJ2-5, the full variable domain reads SAVISQKPSRDICQRGTSLTIQCQVDSQVTMMFWYRQQPGQSLTLIATANQGSEATYESGFVIDKFPISRPNLTFSTLTVSNMSPEDSSIYLCSVVQGEVTQYFGPGTRLLVL.

Notes on this clone: The read ends 3 residues before the CDR3 terminus; that terminus is restored from the germline J gene. J is TRBJ2-4 and V is TRBV19; either TRBD1 or TRBD2 may fit D (5 bases each). CDR3 size: 15 residues. Germline loops: CDR1 LNHDA, CDR2 SQIVND (reference sequence). The sequenced part of the CDR3 DNA is TGTGCCAGCAGGGAGACTTCCCGTCATGGCTATGGT. Its protein product is CASRETSRHGYG. The entire CDR3 sequence reads CASRETSRHGYGQYF.

Comments on this clone: With the read ending 3 residues before the CDR3 end, the germline J gene is used to fill in that end. V and J are TRBV19 and TRBJ1-3; 8 positions agree with TRBD1. Germline-derived CDR1 and CDR2 are LNHDA and SQIVND (reference sequence). The CDR3 runs 16 residues. The trim removed 3 bases at V and 1 base at J, leaving 5 bases unmatched. The CDR3 loop reads CASSIGQGASGNTIYF. The sequenced part of the CDR3 DNA is TGTGCCAGTAGTATCGGTCAGGGGGCTTCTGGAAACACC.

As regards this clone: Coverage ceases 3 residues before the CDR3 finishes, and the germline J gene fills in the end. The chain recombines TRBV29-1 with TRBJ2-1; TRBD1 agrees at 7 bases. V shed 4 bases and J 3 bases; nucleotides not matched to a gene: 6. This CDR3 has 14 amino acids. Germline-derived CDR1 and CDR2 are SQVTM and ANQGSEA. The CDR3 sequence: CSVVTGANYNEQFF. The DNA read from the CDR3 is TGCAGCGTTGTTACAGGGGCAAACTACAATGAG.

Of note for this clone: With the read ending 3 residues before the CDR3 end, the germline J gene is used to fill in that end. The chain recombines TRBV30 with TRBJ1-1; 7 positions agree with TRBD1. The CDR3 extends over 13 amino acids. Germline V lookup: CDR1 GTSNPN, CDR2 SVGIG (reference sequence). The CDR3 here is CAWTGGNNSPAFF. CDR3 DNA, as far as it was read: TGTGCCTGGACAGGGGGAAATAATTCACCA. The whole variable domain, remainder taken from reference TRBV30 and TRBJ1-1, is SQTIHQWPATLVQPVGSPLSLECTVEGTSNPNLYWYRQAAGRGLQLLFYSVGIGQISSEVPQNLSASRPQDRQFILSSKKLLLSDSGFYLCAWTGGNNSPAFFGQGTRLTVV.

Regarding this clone: The CDR3 extends 3 residues past the end of the read, so its final part is completed from the germline J gene. This chain uses TRBV29-1 with TRBJ2-2, with 9 positions matching TRBD1. There are 15 residues in the CDR3. The J segment lost 3 bases and the V segment lost 2 bases, leaving 4 bases of the junction unmatched. Germline V gives CDR1 SQVTM, CDR2 ANQGSEA. The DNA read from the CDR3 is TGCAGCGTTGAACGGGGGACAGGGTACACCGGGGAG. It yields the protein CSVERGTGYTGE. The entire CDR3 protein reads CSVERGTGYTGELFF.

On this clone: The read stops 3 residues short of the end of the CDR3; the missing end is completed from the germline J gene. The genes are TRBV13 and TRBJ1-4; perhaps TRBD1 as D (6 bases). V lost 11 bases and J lost 5, with 15 bases in between. There are 13 residues in the CDR3. Germline V lookup: CDR1 PRHDT, CDR2 FYEKMQ (reference sequence). CDR3 DNA (partial): TGTGCCTCATCCAGGGGTTCAAATGAAAAA. Protein: CASSRGSNEK. The full CDR3 protein is CASSRGSNEKLFF.

For this clone: Sequencing ends 3 residues short of the CDR3 end; the germline J gene provides the rest. The gene calls are TRBV5-1 and TRBJ2-3, with 7 bases identical to TRBD1. The CDR3 loop spans 16 amino acids. Per the germline V gene, CDR1 is SGHRS and CDR2 is YFSETQ. The ends lost 4 bases at V and 6 bases at J; junction bases unmatched: 14. CDR3 bases read: TGCGCCAGCAGCCCCAGAGGGACAGCGAAAGTGGATACG. It codes for CASSPRGTAKVDT. The entire CDR3 protein reads CASSPRGTAKVDTQYF.

As to this clone: The read stops 3 residues short of the end of the CDR3; the missing end is completed from the germline J gene. The V and J genes are TRBV20-1 and TRBJ2-5; perhaps TRBD2 as D (5 bases). CDR1 is DFQATT and CDR2 is SNEGSKA in the germline V gene (reference sequence). The V end was cut by 0 bases, the J end by 3 bases, with 17 bases between. The CDR3 totals 16 residues. The DNA read from the CDR3 is TGCAGTGCTAGAGATCTCCCCCCCGACGGGGAAGAGACC. Translating gives CSARDLPPDGEET. The CDR3 in full is CSARDLPPDGEETQYF.

A word on this clone: Coverage ceases 3 residues before the CDR3 finishes, and the germline J gene fills in the end. The chain carries TRBV6-2 or TRBV6-3 and TRBJ1-5, with 7 bases lining up with TRBD1. Germline V gives CDR1 MNHEY, CDR2 SVGEGT. V shed 5 bases and J 7 bases; nucleotides not matched to a gene: 8. This CDR3 has 14 residues. This CDR3 is CASSATGVRQPQHF. The CDR3 bases that were read are TGTGCCAGCAGTGCAACAGGGGTGAGACAGCCC.

Comments on this clone: The observed sequence ends 3 residues before the CDR3 terminus, with the missing tail filled in from the germline J gene. The chain has TRBV6-2 or TRBV6-3 and TRBJ1-2; D unresolved. The germline V gene encodes CDR1 MNHEY and CDR2 SVGEGT. With 2 bases removed from V and 1 base from J, the gap between germline ends came to 8 bases. The CDR3 totals 14 residues. The CDR3 sequence: CASSYPGFNYGYTF. Partial CDR3 DNA: TGTGCCAGCAGTTACCCCGGGTTTAACTATGGC.

The CDR3 region is CASSEERTTDTQYF. Incomplete CDR3 DNA: TGTGCCAGCAGTGAGGAGCGGACCACAGATACG. The gene calls are TRBV6-4 and TRBJ2-3; D possibly corresponds to TRBD2 (5 bases). The read gets to within 3 residues of the CDR3 end, and the germline J gene fills in the rest. CDR1 MRHNA and CDR2 SNTAGT come from the germline V gene. CDR3 length: 14 amino acids. Trimming took off 3 bases at V and 2 bases at J, with 9 bases between the two ends.

Remarks on this clone: The observed sequence ends 3 residues before the CDR3 terminus, with the missing tail filled in from the germline J gene. The chain combines TRBV4-1 with TRBJ2-7; perhaps TRBD1 as D (6 bases). This CDR3 is 16 amino acids long. Germline lookup yields CDR1 MGHRA and CDR2 YSYEKL. V dropped 1 base and J dropped 4 bases, with 17 bases sitting between them. CDR3 residues: CASSQGSGERAYEQYF. The sequenced part of the CDR3 DNA is TGCGCCAGCAGCCAAGGATCAGGGGAGAGGGCGTACGAG.

About this clone itself: The read gets to within 3 residues of the CDR3 end, and the germline J gene fills in the rest. This chain joins TRBV5-1 and TRBJ1-2; 9 bases agree with TRBD1. The CDR3 has 14 residues. Germline CDR1 reads SGHRS; CDR2 reads YFSETQ. CDR3 DNA (partial): TGCGCCAGCAGCCCCGGACAGGGGAGGGAGACC. As protein: CASSPGQGRET. The full CDR3 protein is CASSPGQGRETYTF.

CDR3 amino acids: CASSSPKGQGARNEQFF. CDR3 DNA, as far as it was read: TGTGCCAGCAGCTCACCAAAAGGACAGGGGGCACGCAATGAG. The chain joins TRBV7-3 to TRBJ2-1; 11 positions agree with TRBD1. Read data end 3 residues before the CDR3 end; the end is taken from the germline J gene. CDR3 length: 17 residues. The V and J ends lost 4 bases and 6 bases, in that order; junction bases with no gene match: 11. CDR1 SGHTA and CDR2 FQGTGA come from the germline V gene.

With respect to this clone: The read terminates 3 residues before the CDR3 end, so the remaining end is supplied by the germline J gene. The chain joins TRBV5-1 to TRBJ1-6; TRBD1 might be the D (6 bases). CDR3 length equals 14 residues. Trimming left V 4 bases short and J 6 bases short, with 11 bases between. The germline V gene encodes CDR1 SGHRS and CDR2 YFSETQ. The CDR3 sequence is CASSPGQSNSPLHF. The part of the CDR3 DNA that was read is TGCGCCAGCAGCCCCGGACAGTCTAATTCACCC.

To note about this clone: The read terminates 3 residues ahead of where the CDR3 ends, so the germline J gene completes it. The rearrangement joins TRBV6-1 to TRBJ2-3; D might be TRBD1 (6 bases). Germline assignment: CDR1 MNHNS and CDR2 SASEGT. The CDR3 loop spans 15 amino acids. The CDR3 loop is CASSEWGTLQETQYF. CDR3 bases read: TGTGCCAGCAGTGAATGGGGGACACTCCAAGAGACG.

Of note for this clone: The DNA ends 3 residues before the CDR3 does, and the rest of the CDR3 is filled in from the germline J gene. V usage is TRBV29-1 and J usage is TRBJ2-1, with 15 bases lining up with TRBD2. Germline V gene lookup returns CDR1 SQVTM and CDR2 ANQGSEA. There are 17 residues in the CDR3. Trimming removed 4 bases from V and 5 bases from J; junction bases left unmatched: 9. Partial CDR3 DNA: TGCAGCGTTGTGATACCCTGGACTAGCGGGAGGGACAATGAG. It encodes CSVVIPWTSGRDNE. The CDR3 in its entirety is CSVVIPWTSGRDNEQFF.

Here the CDR3 reads CASSEGGWTFQETQYF. Incomplete CDR3 DNA: TGTGCCAGCAGTGAGGGGGGGTGGACTTTCCAAGAGACG. The V and J genes are TRBV2 and TRBJ2-3, with 7 bases fitting TRBD2. The read terminates 3 residues ahead of where the CDR3 ends, so the germline J gene completes it. Germline V gives CDR1 SNHLY, CDR2 FYNNEI. This CDR3 comprises 16 residues.

As regards this clone: The read gets to within 3 residues of the CDR3 end, and the germline J gene fills in the rest. The chain carries TRBV6-2 or TRBV6-3 and TRBJ2-4, with 7 bases lining up with TRBD1. The CDR3 is 13 residues long. Germline V lookup: CDR1 MNHEY, CDR2 SVGEGT. Partial CDR3 DNA: TGTGCCAGCATCGACAGGGAAGGTCAGCCT. It translates to CASIDREGQP. The entire CDR3 is CASIDREGQPQYF.

Note on this clone: The observed sequence ends 3 residues before the CDR3 terminus, with the missing tail filled in from the germline J gene. The chain uses TRBV5-1 and TRBJ2-7, with 10 bases matching TRBD2. Germline assignment: CDR1 SGHRS and CDR2 YFSETQ. After removal of 4 bases from V and 0 bases from J, the junction contained 1 base not matched to a gene. The CDR3 has 14 residues. The CDR3: CASSPSGGSYEQYF. The sequenced part of the CDR3 DNA is TGCGCCAGCAGCCCTAGCGGGGGCTCCTACGAG.

According to its frequency, this clone is medium-sized (0.01 to 0.1%). The sequenced fragment ends 3 residues before the CDR3 boundary, so the rest is inferred from the germline J gene. This rearrangement joins TRBV29-1 to TRBJ2-7; the match to TRBD1 covers 8 bases. This CDR3 has 12 amino acids. V was clipped by 6 bases and J by 3 bases; unmatched bases: 4. Germline-derived CDR1 and CDR2 are SQVTM and ANQGSEA. The CDR3 DNA, read in part, is TGCAGCGTCGAGGGACAGGTCTACGAG. It specifies CSVEGQVYE. The whole CDR3 region reads CSVEGQVYEQYF.